This entry features one T cell receptor beta chain sequence. The record originates from a study of blood T cell repertoires in COVID-19. On the study more broadly: Acute and convalescent COVID-19 samples came from the United States, Italy and Spain.

Trimming cost V 6 bases and J 8 bases, with 10 bases left between them. Germline CDR1 reads MDHEN; CDR2 reads SYDVKM. The CDR3 spans 12 residues. The repertoire was sequenced with immunoSEQ multiplex PCR; TCRdb's copy has only in-frame clones and lacks some. The repertoire holds approximately 310,000 clones, with 85% as singletons. The sequence was obtained from a woman in her 30s who had been exposed to COVID-19. The sequencing sample was made of PBMCs or T cells enriched from blood (not recorded which). The V call is TRBV28, the J call TRBJ1-4; the D is unclear. CDR3 nucleotides: TGTGCCAGCAGCGTTAGGAGGGAAAAACTGTTTTTT. It translates to CASSVRREKLFF. Full variable domain (rest looked up from reference TRBV28 and TRBJ1-4): DVKVTQSSRYLVKRTGEKVFLECVQDMDHENMFWYRQDPGLGLRLIYFSYDVKMKEKGDIPEGYSVSREKKERFSLILESASTNQTSMYLCASSVRREKLFFGSGTQLSVL.